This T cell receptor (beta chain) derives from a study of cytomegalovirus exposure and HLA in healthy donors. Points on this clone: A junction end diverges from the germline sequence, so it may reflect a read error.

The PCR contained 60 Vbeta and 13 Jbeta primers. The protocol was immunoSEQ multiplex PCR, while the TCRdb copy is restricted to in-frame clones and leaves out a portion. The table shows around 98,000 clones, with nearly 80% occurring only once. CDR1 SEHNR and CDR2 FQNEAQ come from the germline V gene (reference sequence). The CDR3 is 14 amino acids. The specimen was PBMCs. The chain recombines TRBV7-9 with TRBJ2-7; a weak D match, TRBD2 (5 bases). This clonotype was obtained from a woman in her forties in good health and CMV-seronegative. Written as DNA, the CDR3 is TGTGCCAGCAGTTTAGTCGGGTCGCGGGACGAGCAGTACTTC. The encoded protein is CASSLVGSRDEQYF.